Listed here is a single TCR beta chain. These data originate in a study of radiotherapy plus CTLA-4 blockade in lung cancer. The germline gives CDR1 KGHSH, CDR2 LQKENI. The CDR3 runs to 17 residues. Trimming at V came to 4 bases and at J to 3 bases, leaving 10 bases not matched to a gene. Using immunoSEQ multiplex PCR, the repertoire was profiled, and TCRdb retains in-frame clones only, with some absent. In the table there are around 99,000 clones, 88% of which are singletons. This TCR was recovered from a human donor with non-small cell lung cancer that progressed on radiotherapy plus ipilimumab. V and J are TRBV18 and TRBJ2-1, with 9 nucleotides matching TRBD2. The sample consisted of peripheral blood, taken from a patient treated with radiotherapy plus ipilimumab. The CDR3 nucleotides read TGTGCCAGCTCACTCCTCTGGGTAGCGGGGGACTACAATGAGCAGTTCTTC. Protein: CASSLLWVAGDYNEQFF. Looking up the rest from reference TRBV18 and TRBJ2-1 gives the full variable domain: NAGVMQNPRHLVRRRGQEARLRCSPMKGHSHVYWYRQLPEEGLKFMVYLQKENIIDESGMPKERFSAEFPKEGPSILRIQQVVRGDSAAYFCASSLLWVAGDYNEQFFGPGTRLTVL.